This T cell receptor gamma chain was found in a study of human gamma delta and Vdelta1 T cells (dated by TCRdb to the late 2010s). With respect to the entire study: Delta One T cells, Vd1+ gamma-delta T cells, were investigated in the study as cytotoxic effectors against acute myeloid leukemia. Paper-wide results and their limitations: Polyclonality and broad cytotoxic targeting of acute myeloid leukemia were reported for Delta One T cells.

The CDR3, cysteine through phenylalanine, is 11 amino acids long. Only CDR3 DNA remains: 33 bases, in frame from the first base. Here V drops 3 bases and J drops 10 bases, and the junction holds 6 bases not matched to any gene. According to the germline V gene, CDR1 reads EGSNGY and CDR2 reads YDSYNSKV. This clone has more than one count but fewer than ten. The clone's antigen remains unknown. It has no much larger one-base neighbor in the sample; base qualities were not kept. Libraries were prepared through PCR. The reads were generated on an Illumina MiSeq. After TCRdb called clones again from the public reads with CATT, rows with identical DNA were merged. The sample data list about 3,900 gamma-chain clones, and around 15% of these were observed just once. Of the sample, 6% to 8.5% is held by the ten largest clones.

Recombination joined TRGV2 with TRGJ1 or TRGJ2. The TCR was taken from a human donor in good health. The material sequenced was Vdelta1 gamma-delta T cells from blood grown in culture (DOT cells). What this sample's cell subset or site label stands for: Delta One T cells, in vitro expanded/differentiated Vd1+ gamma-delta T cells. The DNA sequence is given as TGTGCCACCTGGGACAGATTAAAGAAACTCTTT. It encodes CATWDRLKKLF.